This T cell receptor beta chain was sequenced during a study of blood T cell repertoires in COVID-19. The CDR3 has 13 residues. The germline V and J ends were trimmed by 4 bases and 8 bases, with 13 bases remaining between them. The germline V gene encodes CDR1 SGHRS and CDR2 YFSETQ. Using immunoSEQ multiplex PCR, the repertoire was profiled, and TCRdb retains in-frame clones only, with some absent. Of a few hundred thousand clones in the sample, 80% to 85% were seen once. The chain combines TRBV5-1 with TRBJ2-1; tentative D call: TRBD2 (5 bases). This receptor was identified in a woman aged 45-60 years who had recovered from COVID-19. The sequenced sample consisted of PBMCs or T cells enriched from blood (not recorded which). The CDR3 region is CASSGSGSDEQFF. The CDR3 DNA reads TGCGCCAGCAGCGGGAGCGGATCCGATGAGCAGTTCTTC.